This note documents a single TCR beta chain sequence. These data originate in a study of monozygotic twins with inflammatory bowel disease. TCRdb derives one entry per CDR3 protein from the 5' RACE reads, leaving out DNA. Its table lists about 450,000 distinct CDR3 sequences. The receptor was isolated from a human donor with ulcerative colitis or Crohn's disease, or a healthy co-twin of an affected twin (not recorded which). Sequenced sample: blood.

CDR3 sequence: CASSPVGSSGNTDTQYF. V and J are TRBV18 and TRBJ2-3; TCRdb picks TRBD2, but there is no DNA to check that call. The CDR3 spans 17 residues. Per germline, CDR1 KGHSH and CDR2 LQKENI.